This T cell receptor (beta chain) comes out of a study of blood T cells in healthy people across ages. This clonotype appeared many times. A sample-barcoded 5' primer and a J-beta primer mix were used in a second PCR of about 7 to 12 cycles. One entry per CDR3 protein, called by TCRdb with MiXCR from the 5' RACE reads. The sample holds some 890,000 distinct CDR3 sequences, just under 30% seen once. V lost 5 bases and J 4 bases, leaving 17 bases between the germline ends. This CDR3 contains 15 residues. These same records also appear under a second study, on T cells of mothers and their children.

The TCR was taken from a woman between 40 and 50 years old in good health. Sequenced: blood. This chain uses TRBV12-3 or TRBV12-4 with TRBJ2-5; the D gene is possibly TRBD1 (6 bases). CDR3 DNA sequence: TGTGCCAGCAGTGGTAACTACAGGGTCGGAGAGACCCAGTACTTC. As protein: CASSGNYRVGETQYF.